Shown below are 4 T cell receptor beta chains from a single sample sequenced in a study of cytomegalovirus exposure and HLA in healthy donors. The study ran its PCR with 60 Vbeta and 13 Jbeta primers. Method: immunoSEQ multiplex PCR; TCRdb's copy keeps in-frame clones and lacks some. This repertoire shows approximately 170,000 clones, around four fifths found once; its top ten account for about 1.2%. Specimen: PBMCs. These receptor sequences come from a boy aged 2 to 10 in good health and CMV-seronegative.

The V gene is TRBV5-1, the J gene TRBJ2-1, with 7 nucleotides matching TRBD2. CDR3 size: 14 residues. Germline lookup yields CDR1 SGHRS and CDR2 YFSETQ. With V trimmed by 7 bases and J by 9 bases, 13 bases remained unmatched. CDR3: CASAGSGGSTEQFF. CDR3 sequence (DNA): TGCGCCAGCGCAGGAAGTGGCGGGAGCACTGAGCAGTTCTTC. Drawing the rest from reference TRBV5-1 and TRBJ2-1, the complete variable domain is KAGVTQTPRYLIKTRGQQVTLSCSPISGHRSVSWYQQTPGQGLQFLFEYFSETQRNKGNFPGRFSGRQFSNSRSEMNVSTLELGDSALYLCASAGSGGSTEQFFGPGTRLTVL.

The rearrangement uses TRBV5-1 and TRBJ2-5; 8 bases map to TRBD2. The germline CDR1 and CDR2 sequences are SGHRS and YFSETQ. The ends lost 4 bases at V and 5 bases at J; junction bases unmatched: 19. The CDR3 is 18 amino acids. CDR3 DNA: TGCGCCAGCAGCCCGCGCCCCAGGACTAGCTATTCGGCGGAGACCCAGTACTTC. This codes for CASSPRPRTSYSAETQYF. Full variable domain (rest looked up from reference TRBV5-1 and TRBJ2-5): KAGVTQTPRYLIKTRGQQVTLSCSPISGHRSVSWYQQTPGQGLQFLFEYFSETQRNKGNFPGRFSGRQFSNSRSEMNVSTLELGDSALYLCASSPRPRTSYSAETQYFGPGTRLLVL.

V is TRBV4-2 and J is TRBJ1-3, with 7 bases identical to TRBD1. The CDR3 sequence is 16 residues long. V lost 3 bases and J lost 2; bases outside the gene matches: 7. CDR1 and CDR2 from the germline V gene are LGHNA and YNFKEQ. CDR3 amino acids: CASSQSFQGAGNTIYF. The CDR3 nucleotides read TGTGCCAGCAGCCAGTCGTTCCAGGGGGCTGGAAACACCATATATTTT.

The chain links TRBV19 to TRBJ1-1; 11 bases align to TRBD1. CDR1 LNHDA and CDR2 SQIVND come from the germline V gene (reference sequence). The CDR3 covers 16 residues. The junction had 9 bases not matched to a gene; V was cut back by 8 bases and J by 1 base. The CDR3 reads CASGGDRGIGNTEAFF. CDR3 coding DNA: TGTGCCAGTGGAGGGGACAGGGGGATTGGGAACACTGAAGCTTTCTTT.